The clone carrying this TCR beta chain was detected once. Antigen: not known. The donors were members of the roughly 120-subject validation cohort (separate from the roughly 700-subject first cohort). The sample comes from a study of cytomegalovirus exposure and HLA in healthy donors. Findings and caveats of the study: Subsequent analysis of the roughly 120 validation repertoires found a tendency for first-cohort TCR clusters to co-occur.

TCRdb keeps only in-frame clones here, not all; method: immunoSEQ multiplex PCR. The sample holds about 130,000 clones, 89% seen once. The CDR3 loop spans 18 amino acids. J lost 0 bases, V lost 3 bases, and 7 bases had no gene match. Germline CDR1 is SGDLS and CDR2 is YYNGEE. This sequence was found in a young woman in good health and CMV-seronegative. The genes are TRBV9 and TRBJ2-2, with 11 bases that match TRBD1. Material for sequencing was PBMCs. Written as DNA, the CDR3 is TGTGCCAGCAGCGCCGGGACAGGGGGACTTACGAACACCGGGGAGCTGTTTTTT. This sequence encodes CASSAGTGGLTNTGELFF.